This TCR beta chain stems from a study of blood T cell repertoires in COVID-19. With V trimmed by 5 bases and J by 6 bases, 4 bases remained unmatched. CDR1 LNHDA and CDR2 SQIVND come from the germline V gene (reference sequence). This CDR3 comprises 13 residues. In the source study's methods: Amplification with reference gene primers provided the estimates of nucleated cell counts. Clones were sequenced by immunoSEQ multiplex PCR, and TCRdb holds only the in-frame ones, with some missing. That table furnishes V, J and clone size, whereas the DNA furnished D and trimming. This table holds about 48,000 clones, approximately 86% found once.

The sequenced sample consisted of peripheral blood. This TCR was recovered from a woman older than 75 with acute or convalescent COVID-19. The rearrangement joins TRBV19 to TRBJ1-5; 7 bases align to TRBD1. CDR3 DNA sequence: TGTGCCAGTAGTCCGACAGGGACTCAGCCCCAGCATTTT. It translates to CASSPTGTQPQHF.